This T cell receptor beta chain was profiled in a study of response to subunit inactivated influenza vaccine. Deletions cut 5 bases from V and 13 bases from J, with 14 bases between. The CDR3 is made up of 12 amino acids. Germline-derived CDR1 and CDR2 are SGHTA and FQGNSA. TCRdb independently ran MiXCR on the RT-PCR reads; one entry per CDR3 protein. Here the sample spans around 570,000 distinct CDR3 sequences, roughly 12% being singletons. This sample was also put to use in a study of T cells expressing NK-cell markers. That paper adds: 5'RACE template switching with UMIs generated TCR beta cDNA.

Specimen: PBMCs from blood, collected on the day of vaccination. This receptor was identified in a man aged 50 or older who received an inactivated influenza vaccine. V is TRBV7-2 and J is TRBJ2-2; no firm D call. CDR3 protein: CASSPDRARLFF. The CDR3, as DNA: TGTGCCAGCAGCCCGGACCGAGCGAGGCTGTTTTTT.